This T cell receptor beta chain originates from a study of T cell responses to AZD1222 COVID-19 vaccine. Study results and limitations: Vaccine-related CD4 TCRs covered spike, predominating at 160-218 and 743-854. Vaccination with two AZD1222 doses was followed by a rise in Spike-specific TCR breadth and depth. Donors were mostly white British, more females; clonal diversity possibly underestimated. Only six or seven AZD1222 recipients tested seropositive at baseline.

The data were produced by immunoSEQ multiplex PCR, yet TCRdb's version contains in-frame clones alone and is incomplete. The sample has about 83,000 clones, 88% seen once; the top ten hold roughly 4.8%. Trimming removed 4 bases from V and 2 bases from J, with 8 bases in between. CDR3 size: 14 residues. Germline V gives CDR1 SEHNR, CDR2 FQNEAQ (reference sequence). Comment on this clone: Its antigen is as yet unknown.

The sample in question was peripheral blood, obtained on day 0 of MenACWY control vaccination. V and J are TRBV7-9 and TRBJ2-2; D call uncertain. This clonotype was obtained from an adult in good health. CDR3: CASSWAVNTGELFF. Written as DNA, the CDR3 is TGTGCCAGCAGCTGGGCTGTTAACACCGGGGAGCTGTTTTTT.